Sequencing of this T cell receptor beta chain was carried out in a study of blood T cell repertoires in COVID-19 (dated by TCRdb to the early 2020s). About the study as a whole: The collaborator samples originated in the United States, Italy and Spain and spanned the acute and convalescent phases of COVID-19. The samples were drawn from two sources: the first 160 participants of the ongoing ImmuneRACE study, and fewer than 1,500 subjects contributed by 6 global collaborators. Subjects who had been exposed to COVID-19, were actively infected with it, or had recovered from it provided the deeply sampled blood TCRbeta repertoires that made up the dataset. The repertoires were released in a freely available public database intended as a resource for research on the immune response to SARS-CoV-2. HLA class I and class II types, where available, came from metadata supplied by the sample provider rather than from assay-based typing. The prospective study material was composed of cDNA or gDNA derived from T cells, B-cell-depleted T cells, or PBMCs. Sample metadata almost always included a de-identified subject ID, COVID-19 status, age in years and sex. General study outcomes and caveats: The amount of clinical and demographic metadata varied by source and participant and was provided uncurated.

TCRbeta CDR3 regions were amplified from genomic DNA by means of the immunoSEQ Assay, a bias-controlled multiplex PCR. In the authors' own workflow: The number of nucleated cells in each sample was estimated by amplification of reference gene primers within the assay. To quantify the absolute abundance of each unique TCRbeta CDR3 rearrangement, sequence reads were collapsed and filtered. For each sample, productive Simpson clonality was calculated as the square root of Simpson's diversity index across productive rearrangements. Sourced from immuneACCESS, this table was stored by TCRdb with only in-frame sequences that have V and J called. A share of the clones is absent; for the studies checked, an unresolved V gene accounts for under half, and the remainder has no known explanation. The V and J calls and the clone size are those of that table, but D and trimming were determined from the DNA. In all, the sample holds approximately 78,000 clones, and roughly 90% of those were seen once. The top ten constitute 2.5% to 3% of the sample.

CDR1 and CDR2, per the germline V gene, are LGHNA and YSLEER. V is reduced by 1 base and J by 0 bases, leaving a spacing of 7 bases between them. The CDR3 covers 14 residues, taking in both the cysteine and the phenylalanine. The entry retains the CDR3 DNA only, 42 bases that are in frame from base 1. This clone showed up just once. Its binding antigen is unknown. Base qualities are not recorded, but no much larger clone differs from it by a single base. One collaborating source in Seattle enrolled patients while the patients were actively infected and followed the patients over time throughout the course of disease. Whole blood was collected in K2EDTA tubes by collaborating institutions according to the institutions' own protocols. Collaborator samples were shipped for TCRbeta analysis as frozen whole blood, isolated PBMCs, or DNA extracted from either sample type.

This sequence originates from a man aged 50-59 years with COVID-19, enrolled during active disease. The V and J genes are TRBV4-3 and TRBJ2-7; the D gene cannot be named for sure. The source material was peripheral blood. The nucleotide sequence is TGCGCCAGCAGCCAAGTGGCGGCCTCCTACGAGCAGTACTTC. Translated, this is CASSQVAASYEQYF.